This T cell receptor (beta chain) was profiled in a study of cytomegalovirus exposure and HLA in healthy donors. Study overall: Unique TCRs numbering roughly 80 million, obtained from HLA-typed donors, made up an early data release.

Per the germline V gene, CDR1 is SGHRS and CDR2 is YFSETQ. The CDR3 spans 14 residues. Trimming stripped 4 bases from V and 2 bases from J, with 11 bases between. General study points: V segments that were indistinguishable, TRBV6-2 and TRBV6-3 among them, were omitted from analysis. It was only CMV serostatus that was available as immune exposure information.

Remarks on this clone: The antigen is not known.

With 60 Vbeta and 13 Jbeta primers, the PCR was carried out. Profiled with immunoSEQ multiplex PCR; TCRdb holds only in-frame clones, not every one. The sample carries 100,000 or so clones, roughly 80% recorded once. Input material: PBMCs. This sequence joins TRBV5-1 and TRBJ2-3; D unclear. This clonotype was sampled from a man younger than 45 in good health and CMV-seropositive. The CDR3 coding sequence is TGCGCCAGCAGCCGAAGTGAACACACAGATACGCAGTATTTT. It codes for CASSRSEHTDTQYF.